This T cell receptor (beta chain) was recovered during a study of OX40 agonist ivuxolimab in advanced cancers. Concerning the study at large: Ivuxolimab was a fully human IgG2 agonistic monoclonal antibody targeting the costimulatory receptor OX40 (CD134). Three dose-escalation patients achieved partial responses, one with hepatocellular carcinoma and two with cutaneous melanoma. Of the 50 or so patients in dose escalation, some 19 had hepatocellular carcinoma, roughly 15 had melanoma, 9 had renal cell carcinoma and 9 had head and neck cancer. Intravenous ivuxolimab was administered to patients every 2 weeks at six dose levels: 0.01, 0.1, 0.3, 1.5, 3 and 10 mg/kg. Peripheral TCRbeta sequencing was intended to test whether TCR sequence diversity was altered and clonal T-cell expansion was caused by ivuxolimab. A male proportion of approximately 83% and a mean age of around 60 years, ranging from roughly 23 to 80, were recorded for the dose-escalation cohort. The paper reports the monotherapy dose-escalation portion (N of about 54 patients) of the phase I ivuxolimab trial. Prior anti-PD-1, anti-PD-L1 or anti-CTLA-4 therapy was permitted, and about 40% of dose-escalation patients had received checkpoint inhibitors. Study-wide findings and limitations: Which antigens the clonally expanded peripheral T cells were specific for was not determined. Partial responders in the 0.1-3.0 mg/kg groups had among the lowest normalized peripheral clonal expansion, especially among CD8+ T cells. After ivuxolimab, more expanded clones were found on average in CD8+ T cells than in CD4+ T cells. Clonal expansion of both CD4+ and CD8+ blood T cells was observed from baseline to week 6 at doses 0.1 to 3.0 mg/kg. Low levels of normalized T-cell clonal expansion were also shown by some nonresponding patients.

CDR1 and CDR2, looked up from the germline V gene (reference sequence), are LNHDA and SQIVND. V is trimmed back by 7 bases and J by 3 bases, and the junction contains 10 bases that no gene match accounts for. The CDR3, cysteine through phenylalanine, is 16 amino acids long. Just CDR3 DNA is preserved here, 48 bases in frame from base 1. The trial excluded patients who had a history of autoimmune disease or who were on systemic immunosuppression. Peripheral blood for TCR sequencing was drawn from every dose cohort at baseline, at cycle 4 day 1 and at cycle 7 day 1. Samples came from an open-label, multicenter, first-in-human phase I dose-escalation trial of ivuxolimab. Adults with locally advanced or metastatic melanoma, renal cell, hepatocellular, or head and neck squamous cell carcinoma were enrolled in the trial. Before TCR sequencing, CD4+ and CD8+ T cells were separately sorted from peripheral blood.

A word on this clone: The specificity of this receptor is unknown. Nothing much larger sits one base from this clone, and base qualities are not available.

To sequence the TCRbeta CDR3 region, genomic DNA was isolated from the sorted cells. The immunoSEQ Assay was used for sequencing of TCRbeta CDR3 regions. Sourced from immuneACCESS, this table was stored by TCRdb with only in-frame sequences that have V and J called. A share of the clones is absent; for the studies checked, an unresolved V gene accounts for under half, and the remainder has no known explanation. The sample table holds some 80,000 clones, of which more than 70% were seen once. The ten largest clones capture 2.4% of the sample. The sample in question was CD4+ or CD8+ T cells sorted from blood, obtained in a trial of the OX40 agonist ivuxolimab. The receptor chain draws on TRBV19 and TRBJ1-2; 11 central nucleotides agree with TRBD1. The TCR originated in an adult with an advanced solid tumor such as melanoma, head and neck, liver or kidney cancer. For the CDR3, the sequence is CASIDRTGGLHYGYTF. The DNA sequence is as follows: TGTGCCAGTATTGATAGGACAGGGGGCCTCCACTATGGCTACACCTTC.